This is a list of T cell receptor beta chains from one sample in a study of cytomegalovirus exposure and HLA in healthy donors. Assay used: immunoSEQ multiplex PCR; TCRdb lists only in-frame clones, some missing. The repertoire includes 100,000 to 150,000 clones, roughly 77% of them detected once, and about 1.8% sits in the top ten. The sample comprised PBMCs. All receptors come from a man younger than 35 in good health and CMV-seronegative. CDR3s include the opening cysteine and the closing phenylalanine or tryptophan. The D gene is left open where the match is weak. Clone size appears in some rows only: once, few, many, or a class for an expanded clone.

J gene | D gene | V gene | clone size | CDR3 DNA | CDR3 protein
TRBJ1-2 | - | TRBV7-2 | - | TGTGCCAGCAGCTTATCGATTAGTGGCTACACCTTC | CASSLSISGYTF
TRBJ1-2 | - | TRBV11-2 | few | TGTGCCAGCAGCTTAGAGATAGGGGCAGGGCTATCCCTAGCTAACTATGGCTACACCTTC | CASSLEIGAGLSLANYGYTF
TRBJ2-3 | TRBD1 | TRBV28 | once | TGTGCCAGCAGTTTTCGGACAGGGGCAGATACGCAGTATTTT | CASSFRTGADTQYF
TRBJ2-1 | TRBD2 | TRBV7-2 | - | TGTGCCAGCAGCCTACTAGCGGGGGGCCAAGGGGGGTACAATGAGCAGTTCTTC | CASSLLAGGQGGYNEQFF
TRBJ2-1 | - | TRBV13 | - | TGTGCCAGCAGCTTCCGACTAGTGGGGACTTACAATGAGCAGTTCTTC | CASSFRLVGTYNEQFF
TRBJ2-7 | TRBD1 | TRBV5-1 | - | TGCGCCAGCAGCTTACGGGACAGGGGAGCAGCACCCGCCGAGCAGTACTTC | CASSLRDRGAAPAEQYF
TRBJ1-5 | - | TRBV6-4 | few | TGTGCCAGCAGTCGAGGGCCAGGGGACCAGCCCCAGCATTTT | CASSRGPGDQPQHF
TRBJ1-1 | - | TRBV5-1 | once | TGCGCCAGCAGCTTGGGGGACAATGTGGGAACTGAAGCTTTCTTT | CASSLGDNVGTEAFF
TRBJ2-1 | - | TRBV6-5 | - | TGTGCCAGCAGTTACTCGCGTGACGGGTGGTTCTTC | CASSYSRDGWFF
TRBJ2-7 | - | TRBV7-2 | - | TGTGCCAGCAGCCAGGGGCGGAGCTCCTACGAGCAGTACTTC | CASSQGRSSYEQYF
TRBJ1-1 | - | TRBV18 | - | TGTGCCAGCTCATCCACAGCAGGGGTTGTTAACACTGAAGCTTTCTTT | CASSSTAGVVNTEAFF
TRBJ2-2 | TRBD2 | TRBV19 | - | TGTGCGTCTAGCGGTTTAGTAGGGGAGCTGTTTTTT | CASSGLVGELFF
TRBJ2-3 | TRBD2 | TRBV6-5 | - | TGTGCCAGCAGTTACTGGGCGGGGGGCGGGACAGATACGCAGTATTTT | CASSYWAGGGTDTQYF
TRBJ1-5 | TRBD1 | TRBV15 | - | TGTGCCACCAGCAGGTCAGGGGGTTTTGGGCAGCCCCAGCATTTT | CATSRSGGFGQPQHF
TRBJ1-1 | - | TRBV6-5 | - | TGTGCCAGAAGGGGGATCCCACCGAACACTGAAGCTTTCTTT | CARRGIPPNTEAFF
TRBJ1-2 | - | TRBV2 | few | TGTGCCAGCCCGCTAGGTCGTGGCAGTGGCTACACCTTC | CASPLGRGSGYTF
TRBJ1-4 | - | TRBV19 | - | TGTGCCAGTAGTTCCCGGGACTTCGGACGTAATGAAAAACTGTTTTTT | CASSSRDFGRNEKLFF
TRBJ2-5 | TRBD2 | TRBV6-5 | - | TGTGCCAGCATCGTGACTAGCGGGGAGACCCAGTACTTC | CASIVTSGETQYF